These T cell receptor beta chains were read from a single sample in a study of blood T cell repertoires in COVID-19. TCRdb keeps only in-frame clones here, not all; method: immunoSEQ multiplex PCR. There are about 62,000 clones in the sample; 86% occur only once, and 1% to 1.5% lies in the top ten. The material sequenced was peripheral blood. These receptors originate from a woman of 80 years or more with acute or convalescent COVID-19. CDR3s include the opening cysteine and the closing phenylalanine or tryptophan. Fields, in order: V gene, D gene, clone size, J gene, CDR3 protein, CDR3 DNA. The D gene is left open where the match is weak. Rows give clone size only sometimes, using once, few, many, or a class for an expanded clone.

TRBV28,TRBD1,NA,TRBJ1-5,CASSYGTGSTQPQHF,TGTGCCAGCAGCTACGGGACAGGGTCAACTCAGCCCCAGCATTTT
TRBV7-9,TRBD1,NA,TRBJ1-3,CASSSQGGPGNTIYF,TGTGCCAGCAGCTCACAGGGGGGACCTGGAAACACCATATATTTT
TRBV4-1,TRBD1,NA,TRBJ1-1,CASSQGTGTENTEAFF,TGCGCCAGCAGCCAGGGGACCGGGACAGAGAACACTGAAGCTTTCTTT
TRBV12-3/TRBV12-4,NA,NA,TRBJ1-3,CASITEGGNTIYF,TGTGCCAGCATCACGGAGGGAGGAAACACCATATATTTT
TRBV4-2,NA,NA,TRBJ1-1,CASSQVTTGGTEAFF,TGTGCCAGCAGCCAAGTAACGACAGGCGGGACTGAAGCTTTCTTT
TRBV7-8,TRBD2,NA,TRBJ2-5,CASSALGRGYQETQYF,TGTGCCAGCAGCGCCCTAGGGCGGGGGTACCAAGAGACCCAGTACTTC
TRBV20-1,NA,NA,TRBJ1-1,CSASQTPDATEAFF,TGCAGTGCCAGTCAGACACCCGATGCGACTGAAGCTTTCTTT
TRBV19,TRBD1,NA,TRBJ1-5,CASSSQGAGQPQHF,TGTGCCAGTAGTTCACAGGGGGCCGGGCAGCCCCAGCATTTT
TRBV6-5,NA,NA,TRBJ2-2,CASSRDSGTGELFF,TGTGCCAGCAGTCGGGATTCGGGGACCGGGGAGCTGTTTTTT
TRBV12-3/TRBV12-4,NA,NA,TRBJ2-5,CASSLQVQETQYF,TGTGCCAGCAGTTTGCAGGTACAAGAGACCCAGTACTTC
TRBV5-1,NA,NA,TRBJ1-4,CASSREEGWNEKLFF,TGCGCCAGCAGCCGGGAGGAGGGGTGGAATGAAAAACTGTTTTTT
TRBV2,NA,NA,TRBJ1-1,CASSQPATYRDYPEAFF,TGTGCCAGCAGTCAACCAGCCACTTACAGGGATTATCCTGAAGCTTTCTTT
TRBV5-1,TRBD1,NA,TRBJ2-5,CASSSGQDQETQYF,TGCGCCAGCAGCTCCGGACAGGACCAAGAGACCCAGTACTTC
TRBV24-1,NA,NA,TRBJ1-2,CATSDLSGADGYTF,TGTGCCACCAGTGATTTGTCAGGAGCGGATGGCTACACCTTC
TRBV20-1,TRBD2,NA,TRBJ2-7,CSASGTLAGPYEQYF,TGCAGTGCTAGTGGTACTCTAGCGGGACCCTACGAGCAGTACTTC
TRBV5-5,NA,NA,TRBJ1-2,CASSLDWALNYGYTF,TGTGCCAGCAGCTTGGACTGGGCACTTAACTATGGCTACACCTTC
TRBV2,NA,NA,TRBJ2-1,CASSVQSRNEQFF,TGTGCCAGCAGTGTTCAGTCGAGGAATGAGCAGTTCTTC
TRBV10-3,TRBD2,NA,TRBJ2-1,CAISESGLAGGEQFF,TGTGCCATCAGTGAGTCTGGACTAGCGGGAGGTGAGCAGTTCTTC
TRBV18,NA,NA,TRBJ1-4,CASQQGTNEKLFF,TGTGCCAGCCAACAGGGCACTAATGAAAAACTGTTTTTT
TRBV6-5,NA,NA,TRBJ2-7,CASSMGKGVEQYF,TGTGCCAGCAGTATGGGAAAAGGGGTCGAGCAGTACTTC
TRBV12-3/TRBV12-4,NA,NA,TRBJ2-5,CASSLGGGETQYF,TGTGCCAGCAGTTTGGGGGGTGGCGAGACCCAGTACTTC
TRBV2,TRBD1,NA,TRBJ1-2,CASRAGQGGYGYTF,TGTGCCAGCAGGGCCGGACAGGGCGGCTATGGCTACACCTTC
TRBV6-1,NA,once,TRBJ2-2,CASSEIRANTGELFF,TGTGCCAGCAGTGAGATCCGGGCGAACACCGGGGAGCTGTTTTTT
TRBV19,TRBD1,NA,TRBJ2-5,CASSTRDRGAETQYF,TGTGCCAGTAGTACCCGGGACAGGGGCGCGGAGACCCAGTACTTC
TRBV5-1,NA,NA,TRBJ1-1,CASSGSSGGHTEAFF,TGCGCCAGCAGCGGATCATCGGGGGGGCACACTGAAGCTTTCTTT
TRBV30,NA,NA,TRBJ2-7,CAWSVRGTIYEQYF,TGTGCCTGGAGTGTACGCGGGACGATCTACGAGCAGTACTTC
TRBV3-1/TRBV3-2,NA,NA,TRBJ2-3,CASSLQGGGNTDTQYF,TGTGCCAGCAGCCTCCAAGGAGGAGGAAACACAGATACGCAGTATTTT
TRBV7-2,NA,NA,TRBJ2-5,CASRFQGPGQYF,TGTGCCAGCAGATTCCAGGGGCCGGGGCAGTACTTC
TRBV28,TRBD2,NA,TRBJ2-1,CASSRPLAGFAREQFF,TGTGCCAGCAGTCGACCTTTAGCGGGATTCGCTCGTGAGCAGTTCTTC
TRBV15,NA,NA,TRBJ1-2,CATSRGGAFYGYTF,TGTGCCACCAGCAGAGGTGGGGCTTTCTATGGCTACACCTTC
TRBV5-1,NA,NA,TRBJ1-1,CASSTDPLGGANTEAFF,TGCGCCAGCAGCACCGACCCCCTCGGGGGAGCAAACACTGAAGCTTTCTTT
TRBV18,NA,NA,TRBJ1-1,CASSPQYGNTEAFF,TGTGCCAGCTCACCACAGTATGGCAACACTGAAGCTTTCTTT
TRBV24-1,NA,NA,TRBJ1-4,CATSDATNEKLFF,TGTGCCACCAGTGACGCAACTAATGAAAAACTGTTTTTT
TRBV9,NA,NA,TRBJ1-5,CASSVGPGSNQPQHF,TGTGCCAGCAGCGTAGGGCCAGGGAGCAATCAGCCCCAGCATTTT
TRBV30,TRBD1,once,TRBJ1-2,CAWSSVGTGGANGYTF,TGTGCCTGGAGCTCTGTCGGGACAGGGGGCGCAAATGGCTACACCTTC
TRBV19,TRBD2,NA,TRBJ2-7,CASSIENRLAGQSAYEQYF,TGTGCCAGTAGTATAGAGAACCGGCTAGCGGGGCAGAGCGCCTACGAGCAGTACTTC
TRBV6-1,TRBD1,NA,TRBJ1-4,CASSEIRGRRNEKLFF,TGTGCCAGCAGTGAAATAAGGGGGCGACGAAATGAAAAACTGTTTTTT
TRBV28,TRBD1,NA,TRBJ1-2,CASSSGQGPHGYTF,TGTGCCAGCAGTTCCGGACAGGGGCCCCATGGCTACACCTTC
TRBV3-1/TRBV3-2,TRBD2,NA,TRBJ2-3,CASSRDWRGGADTQYF,TGTGCCAGCAGCCGGGACTGGCGGGGGGGAGCAGATACGCAGTATTTT
TRBV3-1/TRBV3-2,TRBD1,NA,TRBJ1-2,CASSERGTGYAYGYTF,TGTGCCAGCAGCGAAAGAGGGACAGGGTATGCCTATGGCTACACCTTC
TRBV27,NA,NA,TRBJ2-7,CASSPRQGGSYEQYF,TGTGCCAGCAGCCCCCGACAGGGAGGTTCCTACGAGCAGTACTTC
TRBV19,TRBD1,NA,TRBJ1-3,CASSISGDSSGNTIYF,TGTGCCAGTAGTATATCTGGGGACAGCTCTGGAAACACCATATATTTT
TRBV11-2,TRBD2,NA,TRBJ2-1,CASSLQVAAGGNEQFF,TGTGCCAGCAGCTTACAAGTGGCAGCGGGAGGGAATGAGCAGTTCTTC
TRBV19,TRBD1,NA,TRBJ1-1,CASSTLQGARETEAFF,TGTGCCAGTAGTACTCTACAGGGGGCACGGGAAACTGAAGCTTTCTTT
TRBV10-1,TRBD1,NA,TRBJ1-3,CASLGQSSGNTIYF,TGCGCCAGCTTGGGACAGAGCTCTGGAAACACCATATATTTT
TRBV4-2,NA,NA,TRBJ2-2,CASSQEFARNTGELFF,TGTGCCAGCAGCCAAGAGTTTGCTAGGAACACCGGGGAGCTGTTTTTT
TRBV5-1,NA,few,TRBJ2-1,CASAHGPTGEQFF,TGCGCCAGCGCTCATGGGCCAACAGGAGAGCAGTTCTTC
TRBV6-5,NA,NA,TRBJ1-1,CASSSQGGHTEAFF,TGTGCCAGCAGTTCGCAGGGAGGGCACACTGAAGCTTTCTTT
TRBV18,NA,NA,TRBJ2-3,CASSLTARDTQYF,TGTGCCAGCTCACTCACTGCTAGGGATACGCAGTATTTT
TRBV9,NA,NA,TRBJ2-1,CASSLQISSPNEQFF,TGTGCCAGCAGCCTTCAGATTTCTTCGCCCAATGAGCAGTTCTTC
TRBV11-1,TRBD1,NA,TRBJ1-1,CASSLGTADTEAFF,TGTGCCAGCAGCCTCGGGACAGCGGACACTGAAGCTTTCTTT
TRBV2,NA,NA,TRBJ1-2,CASSVPGAGYGYTF,TGTGCCAGCAGTGTTCCTGGGGCTGGCTATGGCTACACCTTC